The T cell receptor (beta chain) under discussion was sequenced for a study of T cells in Graves' hyperthyroidism and ophthalmopathy. Researchers took RNA transcripts and amplified the TCR beta CDR3 regions from them. The HTBI primer set was used in a first-round RT-PCR of the TCR CDR3. TCRdb reprocessed the multiplex PCR reads via MiXCR and lists one record per CDR3 protein. The sample contains 600,000 to 650,000 distinct CDR3 sequences, about a sixth of which appear only once. V lost 3 bases to trimming and J lost 4 bases, with 9 bases between them. The CDR3 loop spans 13 amino acids. Remarks on this clonotype: This CDR3 is missing its conserved last phenylalanine or tryptophan, likely due to a read error.

This TCR came from a woman aged 25 to 45 with Graves' hyperthyroidism. Sequencing input: blood. The chain couples TRBV12-3 or TRBV12-4 to TRBJ1-2; TRBD1 might be the D (5 bases). CDR3 sequence: CASSFQGSYGYTL. CDR3 DNA: TGTGCCAGCAGTTTTCAGGGTTCCTATGGCTACACCCTC.